These 25 T cell receptor beta chains originate from one sample sequenced in a study of blood T cell repertoires in COVID-19. Produced via immunoSEQ multiplex PCR; TCRdb's table is partial and in-frame only. Of around 200,000 clones in the sample, approximately 81% were seen once. Material: peripheral blood. The receptors stem from a woman over 75 with acute or convalescent COVID-19.

The rearrangement uses TRBV28 and TRBJ2-5; the match to TRBD1 covers 9 bases. CDR3 length: 15 residues. Germline CDR1 is MDHEN and CDR2 is SYDVKM. J gave up 4 bases and V 5 bases, and 8 bases lay outside the gene matches. Here the CDR3 reads CASSPQGAITETQYF. CDR3 bases: TGTGCCAGCAGTCCACAGGGGGCGATTACAGAGACCCAGTACTTC.

The chain recombines TRBV14 with TRBJ2-1, with D perhaps TRBD1 (6 bases). Trimming removed 2 bases from V and 10 bases from J, with 15 bases in between. CDR3 size: 14 residues. The germline gives CDR1 SGHDN, CDR2 FVKESK. In nucleotides, the CDR3 is TGTGCCAGCAGCCAACTTCAGGGGTTTGTGGAGCAGTTCTTC. Amino acids: CASSQLQGFVEQFF.

The J gene is TRBJ1-3, the V gene TRBV6-4; tentatively, D is TRBD1 (6 bases). The ends were cut back, 6 bases at V and 8 bases at J, with 11 bases in the middle. CDR1 and CDR2 (germline): MRHNA, SNTAGT. The CDR3 contains 12 residues. CDR3 nucleotide sequence: TGTGCCAGCAGGATCAGGGGCGACACCATATATTTT. Residues: CASRIRGDTIYF.

This clone has ten or more counts. The chain couples TRBV12-5 to TRBJ1-2; the D is unclear. Trimming removed 7 bases from V and 0 bases from J, with 9 bases in between. The CDR3 is made up of 13 amino acids. CDR1 is LGHNT and CDR2 is FRNRAP in the germline V gene. Here the CDR3 DNA reads TGTGCTAGTGCATTGCGAGCTAACTATGGCTACACCTTC. It encodes CASALRANYGYTF.

V is TRBV27 and J is TRBJ2-1; D is perhaps TRBD2 (5 bases). The CDR3 runs to 15 residues. Germline CDR1 is MNHEY and CDR2 is SMNVEV (reference sequence). V dropped 3 bases and J dropped 2 bases, with 11 bases sitting between them. The CDR3 coding sequence is TGTGCCAGCAGTTTGAGGGTAGAACCCTACAATGAGCAGTTCTTC. Protein product: CASSLRVEPYNEQFF.

This clone was seen a single time. The CDR3 is CASSLSGGGYGYTF. CDR3 bases: TGTGCCAGCAGCTTAAGTGGGGGGGGATATGGCTACACCTTC. The chain has TRBV7-2 and TRBJ1-2; D is possibly TRBD1 (5 bases). The CDR3 consists of 14 residues. Between the trimmed V and J ends, which lost 2 bases and 5 bases, there was a span of 12 bases. Germline V lookup: CDR1 SGHTA, CDR2 FQGNSA. Filled out from reference TRBV7-2 and TRBJ1-2, the complete variable domain reads GAGVSQSPSNKVTEKGKDVELRCDPISGHTALYWYRQSLGQGLEFLIYFQGNSAPDKSGLPSDRFSAERTGGSVSTLTIQRTQQEDSAVYLCASSLSGGGYGYTFGSGTRLTVV.

The chain uses TRBV5-1 and TRBJ1-4, with 10 nucleotides matching TRBD1. This CDR3 comprises 15 residues. The V segment lost 0 bases and the J segment 8 bases; nucleotides outside the gene matches: 4. Looked up from germline, CDR1 is SGHRS and CDR2 is YFSETQ. The CDR3 here is CASSLGQGAGEKLFF. CDR3 DNA sequence: TGCGCCAGCAGCTTGGGACAGGGGGCGGGGGAAAAACTGTTTTTT.

This chain connects TRBV7-2 to TRBJ2-4; TRBD2 agrees at 7 bases. With 2 bases clipped from V and 8 bases from J, the junction kept 9 bases outside the gene matches. The CDR3 runs to 15 residues. Germline V gene data show CDR1 as SGHTA and CDR2 as FQGNSA. CDR3 loop: CASSLRFTSEDIQYF. The CDR3 DNA follows: TGTGCCAGCAGCTTAAGGTTTACTAGCGAGGACATTCAGTACTTC.

The chain employs TRBV11-2 and TRBJ2-2; tentative D call: TRBD2 (6 bases). Per the germline V gene, CDR1 is SGHAT and CDR2 is FQNNGV. The CDR3 consists of 17 residues. V lost 1 base and J 3 bases, leaving 15 bases between the germline ends. The DNA of the CDR3 is TGTGCCAGCAGCTTAGGGGTCAGGGAGGTATACACCGGGGAGCTGTTTTTT. Amino acids: CASSLGVREVYTGELFF.

The chain has TRBV21-1 and TRBJ1-1; the table gives TRBD1 as D, unverified against the DNA. TRBV21-1 is a pseudogene segment. This CDR3 spans 17 amino acids. For the CDR3, the DNA is TGTGCCAGCAGCAGAGGGACAGGGGCTAACCCGAACACTGAAGCTTTCTTT. Its protein product is CASSRGTGANPNTEAFF.

The chain combines TRBV5-4 with TRBJ1-4, with 9 positions matching TRBD1. Per the germline V gene, CDR1 is SGHNT and CDR2 is YYREEE (reference sequence). Losses at the gene ends were 0 bases for V and 6 bases for J; bases not matched to a gene: 3. This CDR3 has 15 residues. In DNA, the CDR3 is TGTGCCAGCAGCTTGGCTCGGACAGGGGATGAAAAACTGTTTTTT. Its protein product is CASSLARTGDEKLFF.

This clone was observed a handful of times. The chain carries TRBV7-9 and TRBJ1-1; D uncertain. CDR3 length: 14 amino acids. Looked up from germline, CDR1 is SEHNR and CDR2 is FQNEAQ (reference sequence). Trimming shortened V by 5 bases and J by 3 bases, and 13 bases separated the two germline ends. The CDR3 loop is CASSRGLPYTEAFF. As DNA, the CDR3 is TGTGCCAGCAGCCGCGGACTACCATACACTGAAGCTTTCTTT.

The CDR3 here is CASSPLDRYTEAFF. CDR3 nucleotides: TGTGCCAGCTCACCCTTGGACAGATACACTGAAGCTTTCTTT. J is TRBJ1-1 and V is TRBV18, with D perhaps TRBD1 (6 bases). The germline gives CDR1 KGHSH, CDR2 LQKENI. With 3 bases removed from V and 3 bases from J, the gap between germline ends came to 11 bases. There are 14 residues in the CDR3.

This chain joins TRBV4-1 and TRBJ1-1; possible D gene TRBD1, 5 bases. The V and J ends lost 4 bases and 5 bases respectively, with 14 bases between them. Germline CDR1 MGHRA, CDR2 YSYEKL. The CDR3 contains 14 residues. The CDR3 spells CASSPRWQGTEAFF. The DNA of the CDR3 is TGCGCCAGCAGCCCTAGGTGGCAGGGTACTGAAGCTTTCTTT.

V gene TRBV7-2 combines with J gene TRBJ1-1; D uncertain. The CDR3 extends over 14 amino acids. Trimming removed 1 base from V and 2 bases from J, with 8 bases in between. CDR1 is SGHTA, CDR2 FQGNSA, per germline. The CDR3 protein is CASSLGAFNTEAFF. CDR3 nucleotides: TGTGCCAGCAGCTTAGGAGCCTTCAACACTGAAGCTTTCTTT.

This chain links TRBV6-5 with TRBJ2-5; TRBD1 is a possible D gene (6 bases). Germline values: CDR1 MNHEY, CDR2 SVGAGI. Trimming pared 5 bases from V and 0 bases from J, leaving 10 bases between. The CDR3 has 14 residues. This chain's CDR3 is CASSLDRNQETQYF. The CDR3 nucleotides read TGTGCCAGCAGTCTGGACAGAAACCAAGAGACCCAGTACTTC.

In this sample, this clone turned up once. V gene TRBV5-1 combines with J gene TRBJ2-1; maybe TRBD1 (6 bases). The V gene lost 3 bases and the J gene lost 7 bases, with 14 bases spanning the gap. The germline CDR1 and CDR2 sequences are SGHRS and YFSETQ. CDR3 length equals 14 residues. This chain's CDR3 is CASSSQGIDNEQFF. The CDR3 DNA reads TGCGCCAGCAGCTCCCAGGGGATCGATAATGAGCAGTTCTTC.

This clone was seen only once. Other DNA variants within this sample encode the same CDR3. The chain combines TRBV9 with TRBJ2-7; TRBD2 matches at 8 bases. Germline lookup yields CDR1 SGDLS and CDR2 YYNGEE. The V gene end was trimmed by 2 bases and the J gene end by 2 bases; junction bases not matched to a gene: 6. CDR3 size: 15 residues. The CDR3 sequence is CASSVGGGQPYEQYF. The CDR3 DNA reads as TGTGCCAGCAGCGTCGGGGGGGGACAACCCTACGAGCAGTACTTC.

The chain carries TRBV12-5 and TRBJ1-2; D is unclear. V lost 2 bases, J lost 5 bases, and 9 bases lay in between. This CDR3 spans 13 amino acids. The V gene's germline CDR1 is LGHNT and CDR2 FRNRAP. Here the CDR3 reads CASGLPGGYGYTF. The CDR3 region has the DNA TGTGCTAGTGGTTTGCCGGGAGGATATGGCTACACCTTC.

Worth noting for this clone: Germline and junction disagree at one end, which may indicate a read error. Here the CDR3 reads CASSIVGQVLF. As DNA, the CDR3 is TGTGCCAGTAGTATAGTCGGACAGGTTCTCTTC. This rearrangement joins TRBV19 to TRBJ1-2, with 7 nucleotides matching TRBD1. The CDR3 consists of 11 residues. CDR1 and CDR2 from the germline V gene are LNHDA and SQIVND (reference sequence).

This clone came up once. The chain employs TRBV6-5 and TRBJ1-1; tentative D call: TRBD1 (6 bases). The CDR3 covers 14 residues. V was pared by 6 bases and J by 9 bases, with 20 bases between. Germline V gives CDR1 MNHEY, CDR2 SVGAGI. The chain's CDR3 is CASSLNSFRDKAFF. In DNA form, the CDR3 reads TGTGCCAGCAGCCTAAACAGCTTCCGGGACAAAGCTTTCTTT.

This clone turned up a few times. V is TRBV3-1 (or the pseudogene TRBV3-2) and J is TRBJ1-6, with TRBD1 matching 8 bases. The CDR3 is 15 amino acids. CDR1 LGHDT and CDR2 YNNKEL come from the germline V gene (reference sequence). Unmatched junction bases numbered 3, after V lost 3 bases and J lost 5 bases. The CDR3: CASSQGQANNSPLHF. The CDR3 DNA reads TGTGCCAGCAGCCAGGGACAGGCCAATAATTCACCCCTCCACTTT.

The count of this clone is one. The chain is built from TRBV4-3 and TRBJ1-6; D uncertain. From germline, CDR1 is LGHNA and CDR2 YSLEER. Trimming shortened V by 2 bases and J by 3 bases, and 8 bases separated the two germline ends. The CDR3 totals 15 residues. The CDR3 DNA follows: TGCGCCAGCAGCCAAAGCCAAAGCTATAATTCACCCCTCCACTTT. It encodes CASSQSQSYNSPLHF.

The chain couples TRBV2 to TRBJ2-5; D may be TRBD1 (5 bases). The CDR3 totals 12 residues. Germline V gene sequence: CDR1 SNHLY, CDR2 FYNNEI. The ends were cut back, 7 bases at V and 0 bases at J, with 6 bases in the middle. The DNA of the CDR3 is TGTGCCAGCAAAGGGGACCAAGAGACCCAGTACTTC. Protein product: CASKGDQETQYF.

The J gene is TRBJ2-7, the V gene TRBV18; the match to TRBD2 covers 8 bases. The germline V gene has CDR1 KGHSH and CDR2 LQKENI. The length of the CDR3 is 14 residues. V shed 3 bases, J shed 0 bases, and the junction held 1 base outside the gene matches. CDR3 in DNA: TGTGCCAGCTCACCGGCGGGAGGCTCCTACGAGCAGTACTTC. Encoded protein: CASSPAGGSYEQYF.